The rows below give T cell receptor beta chains drawn from one sample of a study of response to subunit inactivated influenza vaccine. Via MiXCR, TCRdb re-called the RT-PCR reads, giving one row per CDR3 protein. Of some 500,000 distinct CDR3 sequences detected, 16% appear once; the ten largest clones hold less than 4%. The specimen was CD4+ T cells sorted from PBMCs, collected less than 30 months after vaccination. The receptors here all came from a man aged 50-75 years who received an inactivated influenza vaccine. The CDR3 runs from the conserved cysteine through the conserved F or W. The D gene is left open where the match is weak. Rows give clone size only sometimes, using once, few, many, or a class for an expanded clone.

clone_size	d_call	v_call	j_call	cdr3_aa	cdr3_nt
few	TRBD2	TRBV7-2	TRBJ2-2	CASSPRVAGAGELFF	TGTGCCAGCAGCCCACGGGTAGCGGGAGCCGGGGAGCTGTTTTTT
-	-	TRBV7-9	TRBJ2-3	CASSLAHSRDTQYF	TGTGCCAGCAGCCTCGCACACAGCCGGGATACGCAGTATTTT
-	-	TRBV20-1	TRBJ2-1	CSVGGPDNEQFF	TGCAGTGTCGGGGGTCCAGACAATGAGCAGTTCTTC
many	TRBD2	TRBV7-2	TRBJ2-1	CASSLVTGGHNEQFF	TGTGCCAGCAGCTTAGTTACGGGAGGGCACAATGAGCAGTTCTTC
-	-	TRBV29-1	TRBJ2-5	CSSTRGAGETQYF	TGCAGCTCTACAAGGGGGGCCGGAGAGACCCAGTACTTC
few	TRBD1	TRBV7-2	TRBJ2-2	CASSLGTGGYTGELFF	TGTGCCAGCAGCTTAGGGACAGGGGGATACACCGGGGAGCTGTTTTTT
few	-	TRBV20-1	TRBJ1-1	CSGTGSAGNTEAFF	TGCAGTGGAACAGGATCTGCGGGGAACACTGAAGCTTTCTTT
few	-	TRBV5-6	TRBJ1-5	CASSSMGDQPQHF	TGTGCCAGCAGTTCAATGGGCGATCAGCCCCAGCATTTT
-	TRBD2	TRBV9	TRBJ2-3	CASKGLAVTDTQYF	TGTGCCAGCAAGGGACTAGCGGTCACAGATACGCAGTATTTT
few	TRBD2	TRBV7-9	TRBJ2-3	CASSSIAGSTDTQYF	TGTGCCAGCAGCTCTATAGCGGGATCCACAGATACGCAGTATTTT
few	-	TRBV12-3/TRBV12-4	TRBJ1-2	CATTKDWRRGYTF	TGTGCCACCACCAAGGACTGGCGAAGGGGCTACACCTTC
-	-	TRBV20-1	TRBJ1-5	CSARPPGRDNRPQHF	TGCAGTGCTAGACCCCCGGGGCGGGACAATCGGCCCCAGCATTTT
many	TRBD2	TRBV5-1	TRBJ2-1	CASSLVAGEYNEQFF	TGCGCCAGCAGCTTGGTGGCGGGGGAGTACAATGAGCAGTTCTTC
-	-	TRBV7-8	TRBJ2-7	CASSSPSGAREQYF	TGTGCCAGCAGCTCTCCCTCAGGGGCGAGGGAGCAGTACTTC
-	-	TRBV3-1	TRBJ2-7	CASSQDRSSSYEQYF	TGTGCCAGCAGCCAAGATCGGTCGAGCTCCTACGAGCAGTACTTC
few	-	TRBV6-2/TRBV6-3	TRBJ2-7	CASKDTGAGQYF	TGTGCCAGCAAGGATACCGGCGCCGGGCAGTACTTC
-	-	TRBV4-2	TRBJ2-7	CASSQEQISYEQYF	TGTGCCAGCAGCCAAGAACAGATCTCCTACGAGCAGTACTTC
few	-	TRBV11-2	TRBJ2-2	CASSLVGRVHTGELFF	TGTGCCAGCAGCTTAGTTGGCAGGGTGCACACCGGGGAGCTGTTTTTT
few	-	TRBV10-3	TRBJ2-7	CAISPTLMEAEQYF	TGTGCCATCAGCCCGACTCTTATGGAGGCCGAGCAGTACTTC
-	-	TRBV6-1	TRBJ2-3	CASRVSRSTDTQYF	TGTGCCAGCAGAGTCAGTCGGAGCACAGATACGCAGTATTTT
few	-	TRBV6-5	TRBJ2-7	CASSYSRRGEQYF	TGTGCCAGCAGTTACTCGAGAAGGGGCGAGCAGTACTTC
-	-	TRBV3-1	TRBJ2-6	CASSLNPTGPTSGANVLTF	TGTGCCAGCAGCCTAAATCCGACAGGACCTACGTCTGGGGCCAACGTCCTGACTTTC
-	TRBD2	TRBV20-1	TRBJ2-3	CSAKNIAGAPDTQYF	TGCAGTGCTAAAAACATAGCGGGAGCCCCAGATACGCAGTATTTT
few	-	TRBV29-1	TRBJ2-1	CSVEPRNTINNEQFF	TGCAGCGTTGAACCGAGGAATACGATCAACAATGAGCAGTTCTTC
-	TRBD1	TRBV5-1	TRBJ1-3	CASSTGQGKDTIYF	TGCGCCAGCAGCACCGGACAGGGGAAAGACACCATATATTTT
few	-	TRBV2	TRBJ2-2	CASVAGLGAGELFF	TGTGCCAGCGTAGCAGGGTTAGGTGCCGGGGAGCTGTTTTTT
few	-	TRBV20-1	TRBJ2-5	CSASLPRTETQYF	TGCAGTGCTAGTCTCCCGAGAACAGAGACCCAGTACTTC
-	TRBD2	TRBV13	TRBJ2-1	CASSPPSGNSYNEQFF	TGTGCCAGCAGCCCTCCTAGCGGGAACTCCTACAATGAGCAGTTCTTC
few	TRBD2	TRBV11-3	TRBJ2-6	CASSPMRGGSAGANVLTF	TGTGCCAGCAGCCCCATGCGGGGGGGTTCGGCGGGGGCCAACGTCCTGACTTTC
-	-	TRBV20-1	TRBJ2-7	CSARVAGGRRLDYEQYF	TGCAGTGCCAGGGTGGCAGGGGGGCGTCGACTGGACTACGAGCAGTACTTC
few	TRBD1	TRBV6-1	TRBJ1-5	CASRGSGTEYQPQHF	TGTGCCAGCAGAGGAAGCGGGACAGAATATCAGCCCCAGCATTTT